The next 32 T cell receptor beta chains were all read from a single sample in a study of a mutant IDH1 vaccine in newly diagnosed glioma (dated by TCRdb to the early 2020s). The receptor library was made with the immunoSEQ multiplex PCR assay. TCRdb carries this immuneACCESS record with in-frame sequences only. Its versions omit some clonotypes, under half of them owing to an unresolved V gene in the studies checked, with the rest unexplained. The sample table contains tens of thousands of clones; only one count was recorded for around three quarters of them. In total, the top ten clones hold 1.8% of the sample. The time point label corresponds to: baseline, week 1 (first vaccination visit). Reading the label with the study, this specimen's treatment or condition is: pre-vaccination baseline after standard-of-care therapy. Material: PBMCs, obtained from a glioma patient treated with radiotherapy, temozolomide or both. These receptors all come from a middle-aged woman with glioma.

The chain combines TRBV27 with TRBJ1-2; D not certain. This CDR3 has 13 residues. Germline V CDR1 and CDR2: MNHEY, SMNVEV (reference sequence). V was shortened by 3 bases and J by 2 bases, with 7 bases between the two germline ends. The CDR3 sequence: CASSFGRNYGYTF. The CDR3 DNA reads as TGTGCCAGCAGTTTTGGCAGAAACTATGGCTACACCTTC.

The chain links TRBV2 to TRBJ1-2; no clear D. Trimming left V 1 base short and J 4 bases short, with 4 bases between. This CDR3 contains 12 residues. Germline V gives CDR1 SNHLY, CDR2 FYNNEI. CDR3: CASSEDSYGYTF. The CDR3 nucleotides read TGTGCCAGCAGTGAAGACAGCTATGGCTACACCTTC.

The chain joins TRBV29-1 to TRBJ2-5; D possibly corresponds to TRBD2 (6 bases). V was clipped by 5 bases and J by 5 bases, with 12 bases between them. This CDR3 region has 12 residues. Germline CDR1 is SQVTM and CDR2 is ANQGSEA. The CDR3 sequence is CSVPGGRETQYF. The CDR3 region has the DNA TGCAGCGTTCCCGGAGGGCGGGAGACCCAGTACTTC.

The chain carries TRBV2 and TRBJ2-3, with TRBD2 as a possible D gene (5 bases). Trimming removed 2 bases from V and 4 bases from J, with 7 bases in between. Germline loops: CDR1 SNHLY, CDR2 FYNNEI. The CDR3 is made up of 13 amino acids. The CDR3 sequence is CASSEISADTQYF. The CDR3, as DNA: TGTGCCAGCAGTGAAATTAGCGCAGATACGCAGTATTTT. Full variable domain (rest looked up from reference TRBV2 and TRBJ2-3): EPEVTQTPSHQVTQMGQEVILRCVPISNHLYFYWYRQILGQKVEFLVSFYNNEISEKSEIFDDQFSVERPDGSNFTLKIRSTKLEDSAMYFCASSEISADTQYFGPGTRLTVL.

In this sample, this clone turned up once. The rearrangement links TRBV7-9 to TRBJ1-2, with 9 bases that match TRBD1. After removal of 6 bases from V and 6 bases from J, the junction contained 11 bases not matched to a gene. The CDR3 is made up of 15 amino acids. Germline CDR1 SEHNR, CDR2 FQNEAQ (reference sequence). As DNA, the CDR3 is TGTGCCAGCAGTCAAGCTGGACAGGGGCGGGATGGCTACACCTTC. It encodes CASSQAGQGRDGYTF.

The gene calls are TRBV15 and TRBJ2-7; D perhaps matches TRBD1 (6 bases). Germline CDR1 and CDR2: LNHNV and YYDKDF (reference sequence). Trimming pared 0 bases from V and 2 bases from J, leaving 11 bases between. This CDR3 is 15 amino acids long. CDR3 sequence reads: CATSRESGQTYEQYF. The CDR3 DNA follows: TGTGCCACCAGCAGAGAAAGCGGACAGACCTACGAGCAGTACTTC. The whole variable domain, remainder taken from reference TRBV15 and TRBJ2-7, is DAMVIQNPRYQVTQFGKPVTLSCSQTLNHNVMYWYQQKSSQAPKLLFHYYDKDFNNEADTPDNFQSRRPNTSFCFLDIRSPGLGDTAMYLCATSRESGQTYEQYFGPGTRLTVT.

CDR3 sequence (DNA): TGTGCCAGCAGCTCACAGGGGGCGATTTACAATGAGCAGTTCTTC. Translation gives CASSSQGAIYNEQFF. The chain joins TRBV7-8 to TRBJ2-1; 9 nucleotides align to TRBD1. J was trimmed by 4 bases and V by 4 bases; bases with no gene match: 5. The CDR3 length is 15 residues. Germline CDR1 reads SGHVS; CDR2 reads FQNEAQ.

This chain uses TRBV2 with TRBJ2-7; TRBD2 matches at 8 bases. The CDR3 runs to 15 residues. The V and J ends lost 2 bases and 1 base, in that order; junction bases with no gene match: 4. Germline V gives CDR1 SNHLY, CDR2 FYNNEI. Here the CDR3 DNA reads TGTGCCAGCAGTGAAACGATAGCGGGGTCCTACGAGCAGTACTTC. Amino acids: CASSETIAGSYEQYF. Filled out from reference TRBV2 and TRBJ2-7, the complete variable domain reads EPEVTQTPSHQVTQMGQEVILRCVPISNHLYFYWYRQILGQKVEFLVSFYNNEISEKSEIFDDQFSVERPDGSNFTLKIRSTKLEDSAMYFCASSETIAGSYEQYFGPGTRLTVT.

For the CDR3, the DNA is TGTGCCAGCAGTCTTACCGGGTACAGATACAATGAGCAGTTCTTC. It translates to CASSLTGYRYNEQFF. This rearrangement joins TRBV6-5 to TRBJ2-1; D unresolved. The V gene lost 5 bases and the J gene lost 4 bases, with 15 bases spanning the gap. The CDR3 is 15 residues long. In germline, CDR1 is MNHEY, CDR2 SVGAGI.

The CDR3 spells CASSLGTVSSYNSPLHF. For the CDR3, the DNA is TGTGCCAGCAGCTTAGGGACGGTGAGCTCCTATAATTCACCCCTCCACTTT. The genes are TRBV5-6 and TRBJ1-6, with a possible D match to TRBD1 (5 bases). CDR3 length equals 17 residues. Per the germline V gene, CDR1 is SGHDT and CDR2 is YYEEEE. Trimming removed 2 bases at V and 0 bases at J, with 12 bases between.

The chain joins TRBV7-9 to TRBJ1-2; 10 bases match TRBD1. V was pared by 3 bases and J by 0 bases, with 7 bases of the junction left unmatched. Germline loops: CDR1 SEHNR, CDR2 FQNEAQ (reference sequence). This CDR3 comprises 17 residues. CDR3 sequence (DNA): TGTGCCAGCAGCTTCCCGGGACAGGGGCGGACTAACTATGGCTACACCTTC. Translating it yields CASSFPGQGRTNYGYTF. Drawing the rest from reference TRBV7-9 and TRBJ1-2, the complete variable domain is DTGVSQNPRHKITKRGQNVTFRCDPISEHNRLYWYRQTLGQGPEFLTYFQNEAQLEKSRLLSDRFSAERPKGSFSTLEIQRTEQGDSAMYLCASSFPGQGRTNYGYTFGSGTRLTVV.

The chain uses TRBV6-1 and TRBJ2-7, with D unclear. CDR1 and CDR2 from the germline V gene are MNHNS and SASEGT. The CDR3 length is 15 residues. V shed 1 base and J shed 0 bases, with 10 bases lying between them. The CDR3 region has the DNA TGTGCCAGCAGTGAAGATCGCGGCATCTCCTACGAGCAGTACTTC. It encodes CASSEDRGISYEQYF.

The rearrangement uses TRBV6-4 and TRBJ2-7; a possible D gene is TRBD2 (5 bases). The V gene's germline CDR1 is MRHNA and CDR2 SNTAGT. Trimming took 10 bases from V and 5 from J, leaving 12 bases between them. The CDR3 spans 11 residues. CDR3 sequence (DNA): TGTGCCACTAAGCGGACCCACGAGCAGTACTTC. Translated, it gives CATKRTHEQYF.

This sequence joins TRBV14 and TRBJ1-3; D is ambiguous. Trimming took 1 base from V and 4 from J, leaving 5 bases between them. This CDR3 has 13 amino acids. Germline lookup yields CDR1 SGHDN and CDR2 FVKESK. The CDR3 loop reads CASSQVLGNTIYF. Written as DNA, the CDR3 is TGTGCCAGCAGCCAAGTCCTGGGAAACACCATATATTTT.

The chain carries TRBV5-4 and TRBJ2-4, with D possibly matching TRBD1 (6 bases). V dropped 4 bases and J dropped 3 bases, with 14 bases sitting between them. Germline V gene sequence: CDR1 SGHNT, CDR2 YYREEE (reference sequence). The CDR3 is 15 amino acids. CDR3 residues: CASSLVRGGKNIQYF. The CDR3 bases are TGTGCCAGCAGCCTAGTTAGAGGGGGCAAAAACATTCAGTACTTC.

This sequence joins TRBV19 and TRBJ1-1; TRBD1 is a possible D gene (6 bases). Trimming stripped 3 bases from V and 10 bases from J, with 18 bases between. This CDR3 region has 14 residues. Germline V gene sequence: CDR1 LNHDA, CDR2 SQIVND (reference sequence). DNA for the CDR3: TGTGCCAGTAGTATGAGGACAGTCTTCACGGGAGCTTTCTTT. This gives the protein CASSMRTVFTGAFF.

V gene TRBV2 combines with J gene TRBJ1-6; no clear D gene. CDR3 length: 14 amino acids. Germline CDR1 and CDR2: SNHLY and FYNNEI. V dropped 1 base and J dropped 8 bases, with 9 bases sitting between them. The CDR3 DNA reads as TGTGCCAGCAGTGAAGACGCAGGTTATTCACCCCTCCACTTT. It codes for CASSEDAGYSPLHF.

CDR3 nucleotide sequence: TGTGCCAGCAGCCAAGGTCAGTTAGCGTACTCCTACGAGCAGTACTTC. Its translation: CASSQGQLAYSYEQYF. The rearrangement joins TRBV14 to TRBJ2-7, with D possibly matching TRBD2 (5 bases). The CDR3 covers 16 residues. V lost 1 base and J 0 bases, leaving 13 bases between the germline ends. Looked up from germline, CDR1 is SGHDN and CDR2 is FVKESK.

J is TRBJ2-3 and V is TRBV10-1, with unresolved D. The V end was cut by 1 base, the J end by 2 bases, with 7 bases between. The CDR3 loop spans 14 amino acids. Germline V gives CDR1 WNHNN, CDR2 SYGVQD (reference sequence). This CDR3 reads CASSEFGDTDTQYF. The CDR3 nucleotides read TGCGCCAGCAGTGAGTTCGGAGACACAGATACGCAGTATTTT.

J is TRBJ2-7 and V is TRBV29-1; no firm D call. V was pared by 4 bases and J by 5 bases, with 6 bases between. The CDR3 contains 10 residues. CDR1 and CDR2 (germline): SQVTM, ANQGSEA. DNA for the CDR3: TGCAGCGTTGGACAAAACGAGCAGTACTTC. Translating gives CSVGQNEQYF.

This chain joins TRBV7-2 and TRBJ2-3; 12 bases are a match to TRBD2. V gave up 5 bases and J gave up 6 bases; unmatched junction bases: 9. This CDR3 is 16 amino acids long. The V gene's germline CDR1 is SGHTA and CDR2 FQGNSA. The CDR3 sequence: CASSTGTSGRRDTQYF. CDR3 coding DNA: TGTGCCAGCAGCACCGGGACTAGCGGGCGGCGGGATACGCAGTATTTT.

CDR3 nucleotide sequence: TGTGCCAGCAGCGTCTCGATCCGGCCCTCAACGGATGAAAAACTGTTTTTT. Its translation is CASSVSIRPSTDEKLFF. The chain combines TRBV9 with TRBJ1-4; D ambiguous. Trimming took off 2 bases at V and 6 bases at J, with 20 bases between the two ends. This CDR3 comprises 17 residues. In germline, CDR1 is SGDLS, CDR2 YYNGEE.

The chain recombines TRBV14 with TRBJ1-2, with D maybe TRBD1 (6 bases). With 0 bases removed from V and 5 bases from J, the gap between germline ends came to 13 bases. The CDR3 is 15 amino acids. CDR1 and CDR2 (germline): SGHDN, FVKESK. In DNA, the CDR3 is TGTGCCAGCAGCCAAGACCGGACAGCAATATATGGCTACACCTTC. Encoded protein: CASSQDRTAIYGYTF.

This clone has a handful of counts. The chain couples TRBV7-9 to TRBJ1-1; D not certain. This CDR3 has 16 residues. V lost 1 base and J lost 1, with 13 bases in between. Germline values: CDR1 SEHNR, CDR2 FQNEAQ (reference sequence). CDR3 protein: CASSLESFSENTEAFF. CDR3 DNA: TGTGCCAGCAGCTTAGAAAGTTTCTCGGAGAACACTGAAGCTTTCTTT. The full variable domain, rest sourced from reference TRBV7-9 and TRBJ1-1, is DTGVSQNPRHKITKRGQNVTFRCDPISEHNRLYWYRQTLGQGPEFLTYFQNEAQLEKSRLLSDRFSAERPKGSFSTLEIQRTEQGDSAMYLCASSLESFSENTEAFFGQGTRLTVV.

This chain links TRBV6-5 with TRBJ1-6; D may be TRBD1 (5 bases). The CDR3 covers 15 residues. Trimming took off 2 bases at V and 9 bases at J, with 14 bases between the two ends. Germline V gene data show CDR1 as MNHEY and CDR2 as SVGAGI. In DNA, the CDR3 is TGTGCCAGCAGTTACGGTTGGCAGGGTGGTTCACCCCTCCACTTT. It translates to CASSYGWQGGSPLHF.

CDR3 residues: CASSVDPLLEGSYNEQFF. The CDR3 region has the DNA TGTGCCAGTAGTGTCGACCCGTTGCTAGAAGGGTCCTACAATGAGCAGTTCTTC. The rearrangement links TRBV19 to TRBJ2-1; D not certain. Trimming pared 5 bases from V and 1 base from J, leaving 21 bases between. This CDR3 contains 18 residues. Germline V gives CDR1 LNHDA, CDR2 SQIVND (reference sequence).

This chain joins TRBV6-6 and TRBJ1-5, with D uncertain. Germline loops: CDR1 MNHNY, CDR2 SVGAGI (reference sequence). This CDR3 contains 13 residues. The V end lost 6 bases, the J end lost 5 bases, and 11 bases lay between the germline ends. CDR3 sequence (DNA): TGTGCCAGCAGCAATGAAGGATATCAGCCCCAGCATTTT. Translation: CASSNEGYQPQHF.

This chain uses TRBV7-8 with TRBJ1-5; maybe TRBD1 (6 bases). CDR1 and CDR2 from the germline V gene are SGHVS and FQNEAQ. The CDR3 is 19 amino acids. Trimming took off 3 bases at V and 2 bases at J, with 23 bases between the two ends. In nucleotides, the CDR3 is TGTGCCAGCAGCTTGTCGGTTACAGGGAAATGGGGGGGCAATCAGCCCCAGCATTTT. This codes for CASSLSVTGKWGGNQPQHF.

V usage is TRBV4-3 and J usage is TRBJ2-3; 8 bases line up with TRBD2. The CDR3 is 18 amino acids. The V and J ends lost 4 bases and 1 base, in that order; junction bases with no gene match: 13. Germline V gives CDR1 LGHNA, CDR2 YSLEER. CDR3 bases: TGCGCCAGCAGCCCCTGGGGAGCGGGGGTGGTGCGCACAGATACGCAGTATTTT. It encodes CASSPWGAGVVRTDTQYF.

The chain employs TRBV5-4 and TRBJ1-1; 8 bases are shared with TRBD1. Trimming cost V 5 bases and J 5 bases; bases outside gene matches: 5. The CDR3 totals 13 residues. Looked up from germline, CDR1 is SGHNT and CDR2 is YYREEE (reference sequence). CDR3: CASSSGGTTEAFF. The CDR3 DNA reads as TGTGCCAGCAGTTCAGGGGGCACGACTGAAGCTTTCTTT. The full variable domain, rest sourced from reference TRBV5-4 and TRBJ1-1, is ETGVTQSPTHLIKTRGQQVTLRCSSQSGHNTVSWYQQALGQGPQFIFQYYREEENGRGNFPPRFSGLQFPNYSSELNVNALELDDSALYLCASSSGGTTEAFFGQGTRLTVV.

This chain connects TRBV12-5 to TRBJ2-2; no reliable D call. CDR1 and CDR2 (germline): LGHNT, FRNRAP. V gave up 6 bases and J gave up 6 bases, with 8 bases separating them. The CDR3 covers 12 residues. The CDR3 region has the DNA TGTGCTAGTGGCCTCGAAGCCGGGGAGCTGTTTTTT. Translated: CASGLEAGELFF.

The V gene is TRBV13, the J gene TRBJ2-7, with D uncertain. CDR1 PRHDT and CDR2 FYEKMQ come from the germline V gene (reference sequence). This CDR3 contains 11 residues. V lost 5 bases and J 0 bases, leaving 2 bases between the germline ends. CDR3 DNA sequence: TGTGCCAGCAGCCTCTCCTACGAGCAGTACTTC. Residues: CASSLSYEQYF.